Listed below are T cell receptor beta chains from one sample, sequenced in a study of blood T cell repertoires in COVID-19. Produced via immunoSEQ multiplex PCR; TCRdb's table is partial and in-frame only. This sample has fewer than 95,000 clones, with 88% found just once. Sequencing was done on a sample of peripheral blood. These receptors were collected from a man aged 60 to 75 with acute or convalescent COVID-19. The CDR3 runs from the conserved cysteine through the conserved F or W. Each record gives: V gene, J gene, CDR3 protein.

TRBV3-1/TRBV3-2	TRBJ1-1	CASSQNLRATEAFF
TRBV6-6	TRBJ2-4	CASTGGRDIQYF
TRBV9	TRBJ1-1	CASSVTGRTEAFF
TRBV24-1	TRBJ2-1	CATSDSPAGEDEQFF
TRBV6-5	TRBJ1-2	CASSRTNAGGAGYTF
TRBV29-1	TRBJ1-1	CSVETGKAAFF
TRBV10-1	TRBJ2-2	CASSEQVGPDTGELFF
TRBV30	TRBJ1-2	CAWSAGSNYGYTF
TRBV5-1	TRBJ2-7	CASSYRTSGYEQYF
TRBV4-2	TRBJ1-6	CASSQGEQNSPLHF
TRBV29-1	TRBJ1-4	CSVEVGQPNEKLFF
TRBV5-1	TRBJ1-2	CASSYGTGGNYGYTF
TRBV6-5	TRBJ2-7	CASRTIDYPYEQYF
TRBV6-1	TRBJ1-5	CASSEPSPTVISNQPQHF
TRBV19	TRBJ1-1	CASSIEDGGAFF
TRBV24-1	TRBJ2-3	CATKDRGSTDTQYF